Listed here are 18 T cell receptor beta chains from one sample, sequenced in a study of cytomegalovirus exposure and HLA in healthy donors. PCR employed 60 Vbeta and 13 Jbeta primers. Data came from immunoSEQ multiplex PCR; TCRdb stores just in-frame clones and leaves some out. Among over 250,000 clones listed, more than 55% were seen once. The material sequenced was PBMCs. The receptors come from a female donor in good health and CMV-seronegative.

The chain joins TRBV5-1 to TRBJ2-3, with 9 positions matching TRBD2. V was clipped by 1 base and J by 7 bases; unmatched bases: 7. In germline, CDR1 is SGHRS, CDR2 YFSETQ. The CDR3 loop spans 15 amino acids. CDR3 DNA sequence: TGCGCCAGCAGCTTGATAGCGGGAGAGGTGAATACGCAGTATTTT. The encoded protein is CASSLIAGEVNTQYF. Combining the CDR3 with reference TRBV5-1 and TRBJ2-3 gives the whole variable domain KAGVTQTPRYLIKTRGQQVTLSCSPISGHRSVSWYQQTPGQGLQFLFEYFSETQRNKGNFPGRFSGRQFSNSRSEMNVSTLELGDSALYLCASSLIAGEVNTQYFGPGTRLTVL.

The gene calls are TRBV5-6 and TRBJ2-7, with D perhaps matching TRBD1 (6 bases). This CDR3 has 15 residues. In germline, CDR1 is SGHDT, CDR2 YYEEEE. Between the trimmed V and J ends, which lost 2 bases and 0 bases, there was a span of 12 bases. CDR3 protein: CASSLEQGSSYEQYF. The DNA for the CDR3 is TGTGCCAGCAGCTTAGAACAGGGAAGCTCCTACGAGCAGTACTTC.

The gene calls are TRBV25-1 and TRBJ2-6, with D uncertain. The CDR3 covers 14 residues. Germline CDR1 is MGHDK and CDR2 is SYGVNS. V was cut by 4 bases and J by 1 base, with 5 bases left in between. The DNA of the CDR3 is TGTGCCAGCAGTGGACTTTCTGGGGCCAACGTCCTGACTTTC. It specifies CASSGLSGANVLTF.

The V and J genes are TRBV11-2 and TRBJ2-5; a possible D gene is TRBD2 (6 bases). Germline V gene lookup returns CDR1 SGHAT and CDR2 FQNNGV. The CDR3 is 15 amino acids. V was clipped by 5 bases and J by 5 bases, with 18 bases between them. As DNA, the CDR3 is TGTGCCAGCAGCGTAACGACGGGAGCGGGTGAGACCCAGTACTTC. Encoded protein: CASSVTTGAGETQYF.

CDR3 DNA sequence: TGTGCCAGCAGCCTAACCATTGTCACTGAAGCTTTCTTT. Encoded protein: CASSLTIVTEAFF. The gene calls are TRBV6-5 and TRBJ1-1; D ambiguous. The CDR3 totals 13 residues. Trimming stripped 6 bases from V and 4 bases from J, with 12 bases between. Germline V CDR1 and CDR2: MNHEY, SVGAGI.

V gene TRBV10-2 combines with J gene TRBJ2-7, with 11 bases identical to TRBD1. This CDR3 has 15 residues. The J segment lost 2 bases and the V segment lost 6 bases, leaving 6 bases of the junction unmatched. Germline CDR1 and CDR2: WSHSY and SAAADI. This CDR3 reads CASRRGTGGTYEQYF. In DNA form, the CDR3 reads TGCGCCAGCAGGCGGGGGACAGGGGGGACCTACGAGCAGTACTTC.

V is TRBV7-6 and J is TRBJ2-3; TRBD2 is a possible D gene (5 bases). The CDR3 consists of 15 residues. Trimming stripped 2 bases from V and 2 bases from J, with 11 bases between. The V gene's germline CDR1 is SGHVS and CDR2 FNYEAQ. The CDR3 sequence: CASSLWVANTDTQYF. The CDR3 bases are TGTGCCAGCAGCTTATGGGTAGCGAACACAGATACGCAGTATTTT.

The V call is TRBV27, the J call TRBJ2-5; the D is unclear. The V and J ends lost 4 bases and 2 bases respectively, with 2 bases between them. CDR1 and CDR2 (germline): MNHEY, SMNVEV (reference sequence). The CDR3 extends over 11 amino acids. The CDR3 nucleotides read TGTGCCAGCAGTTCACAAGAGACCCAGTACTTC. Its translation is CASSSQETQYF.

The table lists this clone with a count of one. The rearrangement joins TRBV5-1 to TRBJ2-7, with D possibly matching TRBD2 (6 bases). Per the germline V gene, CDR1 is SGHRS and CDR2 is YFSETQ. The V and J ends lost 0 bases and 5 bases respectively, with 15 bases between them. The CDR3 runs to 15 residues. In DNA, the CDR3 is TGCGCCAGCAGCTTGGCCTTATTTGGGGAGGACGAGCAGTACTTC. It yields the protein CASSLALFGEDEQYF.

The chain combines TRBV6-4 with TRBJ2-1; TRBD1 matches at 8 bases. With V trimmed by 6 bases and J by 8 bases, 12 bases remained unmatched. There are 15 residues in the CDR3. CDR1 is MRHNA, CDR2 SNTAGT, per germline. The CDR3 DNA sequence: TGTGCCAGCAGCGAAAGGACAGGGAGGAGCGATGAGCAGTTCTTC. This encodes CASSERTGRSDEQFF.

V and J are TRBV11-2 and TRBJ2-7, with no clear D. The CDR3 sequence is 15 residues long. In germline, CDR1 is SGHAT, CDR2 FQNNGV. V gave up 2 bases and J gave up 2 bases, with 13 bases separating them. CDR3 nucleotides: TGTGCCAGCAGCTTAAACCCAGGTATAACCTACGAGCAGTACTTC. It yields the protein CASSLNPGITYEQYF.

The chain carries TRBV14 and TRBJ1-2; a weak D match, TRBD1 (6 bases). V was clipped by 1 base and J by 4 bases, with 13 bases between them. CDR1 and CDR2 (germline): SGHDN, FVKESK. This CDR3 is 15 amino acids long. CDR3 DNA: TGTGCCAGCAGCCAAGTACAGGGTTACTCCTATGGCTACACCTTC. It is translated as CASSQVQGYSYGYTF.

The sample holds a few counts of this clone. The chain recombines TRBV28 with TRBJ2-5, with 7 nucleotides matching TRBD2. Germline V gives CDR1 MDHEN, CDR2 SYDVKM. CDR3 length equals 14 residues. V dropped 1 base and J dropped 2; count of bases not matched to a gene: 1. CDR3 protein: CASSLYSGQETQYF. The CDR3 DNA is TGTGCCAGCAGTTTATATAGCGGGCAAGAGACCCAGTACTTC.

This chain links TRBV5-1 with TRBJ2-7; the match to TRBD1 covers 10 bases. Germline loops: CDR1 SGHRS, CDR2 YFSETQ. The CDR3 is 15 amino acids. Unmatched junction bases numbered 2, after V lost 0 bases and J lost 2 bases. This CDR3 reads CASSLGGTGAYEQYF. CDR3 coding DNA: TGCGCCAGCAGCTTGGGAGGGACAGGGGCCTACGAGCAGTACTTC.

This clone was observed a single time. The chain combines TRBV7-8 with TRBJ2-1; 10 nucleotides line up with TRBD2. The J segment lost 0 bases and the V segment lost 5 bases, leaving 7 bases of the junction unmatched. There are 17 residues in the CDR3. CDR1 SGHVS and CDR2 FQNEAQ come from the germline V gene. The CDR3 DNA follows: TGTGCCAGCAGCCCTAAAGCGGGAGGGATCTCCTACAATGAGCAGTTCTTC. Its protein product is CASSPKAGGISYNEQFF.

This rearrangement joins TRBV2 to TRBJ2-5, with D unclear. With the DNA end fitting TRBJ2-7 better, the J assignment may be wrong. The CDR3 contains 14 residues. Germline V gives CDR1 SNHLY, CDR2 FYNNEI. The CDR3 sequence: CASSERRESYEQYF. As DNA, the CDR3 is TGTGCCAGCAGTGAAAGGAGAGAAAGCTACGAGCAGTACTTC.

Only a few counts were recorded for this clone. The chain has TRBV10-3 and TRBJ2-7; 11 bases fit TRBD1. CDR3 size: 13 residues. V lost 10 bases to trimming and J lost 3 bases; unmatched junction nucleotides: 5. The germline V gene has CDR1 ENHRY and CDR2 SYGVKD. The CDR3 region is CATWDRGIYEQYF. Here the CDR3 DNA reads TGTGCCACTTGGGACAGGGGGATCTACGAGCAGTACTTC.

The rearrangement joins TRBV2 to TRBJ2-7, with TRBD2 matching over 7 bases. With V trimmed by 7 bases and J by 5 bases, 11 bases remained unmatched. Germline CDR1 reads SNHLY; CDR2 reads FYNNEI. The CDR3 totals 14 residues. CDR3 residues: CASKVERDRNEQYF. CDR3 in DNA: TGTGCCAGCAAGGTCGAGCGGGATAGAAACGAGCAGTACTTC.